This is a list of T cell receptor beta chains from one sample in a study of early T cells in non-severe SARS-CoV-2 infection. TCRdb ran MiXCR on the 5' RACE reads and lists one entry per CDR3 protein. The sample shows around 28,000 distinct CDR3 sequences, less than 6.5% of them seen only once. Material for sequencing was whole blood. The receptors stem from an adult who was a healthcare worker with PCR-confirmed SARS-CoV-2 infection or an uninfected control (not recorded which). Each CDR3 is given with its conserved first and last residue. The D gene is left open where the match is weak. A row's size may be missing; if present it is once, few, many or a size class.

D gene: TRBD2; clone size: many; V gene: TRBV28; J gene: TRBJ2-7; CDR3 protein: CASSLSGEGYEQYF; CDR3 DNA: TGTGCCAGCAGTTTGTCCGGGGAGGGCTACGAGCAGTACTTC
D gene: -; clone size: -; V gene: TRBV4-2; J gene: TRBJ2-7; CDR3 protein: CASSQETAIVHKQYF; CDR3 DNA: TGTGCCAGCAGCCAAGAGACCGCGATAGTACATAAGCAGTACTTC
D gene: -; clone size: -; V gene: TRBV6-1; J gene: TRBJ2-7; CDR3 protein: CAAGGSIYEQYF; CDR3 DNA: TGTGCCGCTGGGGGGTCTATCTACGAGCAGTACTTC
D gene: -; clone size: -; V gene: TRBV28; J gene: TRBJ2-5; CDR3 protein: CASSLTEAQYF; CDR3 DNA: TGTGCCAGCAGTTTGACGGAAGCCCAGTACTTC
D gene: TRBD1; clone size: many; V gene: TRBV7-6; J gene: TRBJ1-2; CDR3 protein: CASSLDRGASGYTF; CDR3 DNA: TGTGCCAGCAGCTTGGACAGGGGCGCTAGTGGCTACACCTTC
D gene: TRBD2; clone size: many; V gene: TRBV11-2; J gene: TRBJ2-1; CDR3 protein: CASSLGAGGPYNEQFF; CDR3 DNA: TGTGCCAGCAGCTTAGGGGCGGGAGGCCCCTACAATGAGCAGTTCTTC
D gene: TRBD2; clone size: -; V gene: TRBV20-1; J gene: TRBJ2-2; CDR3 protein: CSATIAGSLRELFF; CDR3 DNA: TGCAGTGCCACTATAGCGGGGAGCTTGAGAGAGCTGTTTTTT
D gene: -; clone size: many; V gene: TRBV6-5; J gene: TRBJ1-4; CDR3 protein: CASSYSTGSPNEKLFF; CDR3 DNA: TGTGCCAGCAGTTACTCGACCGGGTCACCTAATGAAAAACTGTTTTTT
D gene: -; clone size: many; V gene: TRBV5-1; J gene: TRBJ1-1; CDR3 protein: CASKQGAAGNTEAFF; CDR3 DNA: TGCGCCAGTAAACAGGGTGCGGCGGGAAACACTGAAGCTTTCTTT
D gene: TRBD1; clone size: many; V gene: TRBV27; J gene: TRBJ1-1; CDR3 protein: CASRRQGALNTEAFF; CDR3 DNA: TGTGCCAGCCGTCGACAGGGGGCTCTAAACACTGAAGCTTTCTTT
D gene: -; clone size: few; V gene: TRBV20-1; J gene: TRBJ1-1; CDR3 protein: CSAPVTTEAFF; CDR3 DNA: TGCAGTGCCCCGGTGACCACTGAAGCTTTCTTT
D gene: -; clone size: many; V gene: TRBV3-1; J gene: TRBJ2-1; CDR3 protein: CASSQERWPAYNEQFF; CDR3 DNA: TGTGCCAGCAGCCAAGAACGGTGGCCAGCCTACAATGAGCAGTTCTTC
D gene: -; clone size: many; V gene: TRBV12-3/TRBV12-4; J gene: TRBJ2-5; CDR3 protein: CACEFQTGETQYF; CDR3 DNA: TGTGCCTGTGAGTTCCAGACCGGGGAGACCCAGTACTTC
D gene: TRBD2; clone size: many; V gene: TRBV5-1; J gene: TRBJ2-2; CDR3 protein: CASSLDRGSFTGELFF; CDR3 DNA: TGCGCCAGCAGCTTGGATCGCGGGAGCTTCACCGGGGAGCTGTTTTTT
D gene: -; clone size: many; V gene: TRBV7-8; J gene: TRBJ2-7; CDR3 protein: CASSLHQGPSYEQYF; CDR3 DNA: TGTGCCAGCAGCTTACATCAGGGGCCCTCCTACGAGCAGTACTTC
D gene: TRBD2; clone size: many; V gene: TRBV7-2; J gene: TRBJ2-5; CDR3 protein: CASRTGLAGGETQYF; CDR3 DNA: TGTGCCAGCAGGACGGGACTAGCGGGAGGAGAGACCCAGTACTTC
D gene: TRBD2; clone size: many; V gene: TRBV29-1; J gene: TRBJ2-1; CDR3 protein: CSARTSGYNEQFF; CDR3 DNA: TGCAGCGCACGGACTAGCGGATACAATGAGCAGTTCTTC
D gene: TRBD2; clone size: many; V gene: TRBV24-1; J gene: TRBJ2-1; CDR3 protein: CATSDPGTSGRVYNEQFF; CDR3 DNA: TGTGCCACCAGTGACCCCGGGACTAGCGGGAGGGTCTACAATGAGCAGTTCTTC
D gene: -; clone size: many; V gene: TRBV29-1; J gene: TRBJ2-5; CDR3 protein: CSVEFGPEAQYF; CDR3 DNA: TGCAGCGTCGAATTCGGCCCCGAGGCCCAGTACTTC
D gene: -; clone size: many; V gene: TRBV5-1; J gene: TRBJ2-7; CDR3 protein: CASSSGAGRTYEQYF; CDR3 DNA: TGCGCCAGCAGCTCGGGGGCAGGGAGGACCTACGAGCAGTACTTC
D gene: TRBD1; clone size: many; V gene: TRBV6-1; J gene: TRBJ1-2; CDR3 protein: CATSPRGDYGYTF; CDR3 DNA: TGTGCTACCAGTCCCAGGGGGGACTATGGCTACACCTTC
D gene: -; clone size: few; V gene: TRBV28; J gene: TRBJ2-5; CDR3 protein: CASSYLDPERGETQYF; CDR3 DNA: TGTGCCAGCAGTTATTTGGACCCCGAACGGGGGGAGACCCAGTACTTC
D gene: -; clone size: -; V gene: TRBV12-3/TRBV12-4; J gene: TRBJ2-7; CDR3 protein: CASSLRGNYEQYF; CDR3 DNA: TGTGCCAGCAGTTTAAGGGGAAACTACGAGCAGTACTTC
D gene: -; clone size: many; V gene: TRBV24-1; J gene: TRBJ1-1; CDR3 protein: CATRSGNTEAFF; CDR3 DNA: TGTGCCACCAGATCAGGGAACACTGAAGCTTTCTTT
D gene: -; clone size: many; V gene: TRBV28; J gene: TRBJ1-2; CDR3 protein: CASSRPGFGYTF; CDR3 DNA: TGTGCCAGCAGTCGTCCAGGGTTTGGCTACACCTTC
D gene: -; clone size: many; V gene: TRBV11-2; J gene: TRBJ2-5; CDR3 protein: CASSFIKETQYF; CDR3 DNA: TGTGCCAGCAGCTTCATTAAAGAGACCCAGTACTTC
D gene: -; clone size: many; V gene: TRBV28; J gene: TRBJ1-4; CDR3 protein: CASSLASGGSEKLFF; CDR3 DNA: TGTGCCAGCAGTTTGGCATCTGGGGGAAGCGAAAAACTGTTTTTT
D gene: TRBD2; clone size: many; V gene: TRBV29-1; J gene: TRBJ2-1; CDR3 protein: CSVETSGSSYNEQFF; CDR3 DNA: TGCAGCGTTGAAACTAGCGGAAGCTCCTACAATGAGCAGTTCTTC